The rows below give T cell receptor beta chains drawn from one sample of a study of T cells after somatic rescue of genetic block. Sequenced by immunoSEQ multiplex PCR; TCRdb stores in-frame clones only, minus some. The top ten clones hold approximately 0.077% of a sample with tens of thousands of clones, roughly 96% of them seen once. The sample consisted of peripheral blood mononuclear cells (PBMCs). The receptors were gathered from a child under two years old. Both conserved end residues are part of each CDR3. Each record gives: D gene, clone size, V gene, J gene, CDR3 DNA, CDR3 protein. D genes are given only for firm matches. For some rows the clone size is stated as once, few or many, or as a class when expanded; others skip it.

D: TRBD1
size: NA
V: TRBV27
J: TRBJ1-2
DNA: TGTGCCAGCAGTTTACGGGGACAGGAAAGGTATGGCTACACCTTC
CDR3: CASSLRGQERYGYTF

D: NA
size: NA
V: TRBV6-5
J: TRBJ1-1
DNA: TGTGCCAGCAGTTACTCGAGAAGGGTGACTGAAGCTTTCTTT
CDR3: CASSYSRRVTEAFF

D: NA
size: NA
V: TRBV4-2
J: TRBJ2-3
DNA: TGTGCCAGCAGCCACACGAATGAAGTGACCGATACGCAGTATTTT
CDR3: CASSHTNEVTDTQYF

D: NA
size: NA
V: TRBV19
J: TRBJ1-2
DNA: TGTGCCAGTAGTACAGGCTATGGCTACACCTTC
CDR3: CASSTGYGYTF

D: NA
size: NA
V: TRBV6-6
J: TRBJ1-6
DNA: TGTGCCAGCAGTTACTTAAGCCCACAAGGCGGTTCACCCCTCCACTTT
CDR3: CASSYLSPQGGSPLHF

D: TRBD1
size: NA
V: TRBV5-1
J: TRBJ1-1
DNA: TGCGCCAGCAGCTCCCGGGGACAGGGAGGCACTGAAGCTTTCTTT
CDR3: CASSSRGQGGTEAFF

D: NA
size: NA
V: TRBV11-2
J: TRBJ2-2
DNA: TGTGCCAGCAGCTTAACTCCGGGGAACACCGGGGAGCTGTTTTTT
CDR3: CASSLTPGNTGELFF

D: NA
size: NA
V: TRBV7-2
J: TRBJ2-7
DNA: TGTGCCAGCAGCCGGGACACCTACGAGCAGTACTTC
CDR3: CASSRDTYEQYF

D: NA
size: NA
V: TRBV7-9
J: TRBJ1-1
DNA: TGTGCCAGCAGCCTCCACAGGGTTGAGAACACTGAAGCTTTCTTT
CDR3: CASSLHRVENTEAFF

D: NA
size: NA
V: TRBV7-2
J: TRBJ1-1
DNA: TGTGCCAGCAGCTTGACAGACACTGAAGCTTTCTTT
CDR3: CASSLTDTEAFF

D: NA
size: NA
V: TRBV21-1
J: TRBJ2-7
DNA: TGTGCCAGCAGCAAAAAAAAAGACTACGAGCAGTACTTC
CDR3: CASSKKKDYEQYF

D: TRBD2
size: once
V: TRBV19
J: TRBJ2-4
DNA: TGTGCCAGTACTCAAAAGGCTAGCGGGACAACCAAAAACATTCAGTACTTC
CDR3: CASTQKASGTTKNIQYF

D: NA
size: NA
V: TRBV6-5
J: TRBJ2-7
DNA: TGTGCCAGCAGTTACGGGCACGAGCAGTACTTC
CDR3: CASSYGHEQYF

D: NA
size: NA
V: TRBV7-8
J: TRBJ1-2
DNA: TGTGCCAGCAGCTTAGACAGGGACTATGGCTACACCTTC
CDR3: CASSLDRDYGYTF

D: TRBD2
size: NA
V: TRBV10-3
J: TRBJ2-7
DNA: TGTGCCATCAGTGGGGCCGGGACTAGCGTTGCCTACGAGCAGTACTTC
CDR3: CAISGAGTSVAYEQYF

D: NA
size: NA
V: TRBV5-6
J: TRBJ2-7
DNA: TGTGCCAGCAGCTTGCAGGGCGAGCAGTACTTC
CDR3: CASSLQGEQYF

D: NA
size: once
V: TRBV9
J: TRBJ2-7
DNA: TGTGCCAGCAGCGTAGTCGGAAGCGCCTCCTACGAGCAGTACTTC
CDR3: CASSVVGSASYEQYF

D: NA
size: NA
V: TRBV4-3
J: TRBJ2-5
DNA: TGCGCCAGCAGCCACCCTGGACAGTTAAAAGAGACCCAGTACTTC
CDR3: CASSHPGQLKETQYF

D: TRBD2
size: NA
V: TRBV10-2
J: TRBJ2-1
DNA: TGCGCCACTTGGACTAGCGGTTACAATGAGCAGTTCTTC
CDR3: CATWTSGYNEQFF

D: NA
size: once
V: TRBV10-3
J: TRBJ2-3
DNA: TGTGCCATCAGTGAGTCGTTGAGCGGACCTACTCCTAGCACAGATACGCAGTATTTT
CDR3: CAISESLSGPTPSTDTQYF

D: TRBD1
size: once
V: TRBV27
J: TRBJ1-2
DNA: TGTGCCAGCAGTTTAGGGACAGGGGGCGGCTACACCTTC
CDR3: CASSLGTGGGYTF

D: TRBD2
size: NA
V: TRBV27
J: TRBJ2-1
DNA: TGTGCCAGCAGTTTATTACTAGCGGGATCCTACAATGAGCAGTTCTTC
CDR3: CASSLLLAGSYNEQFF

D: NA
size: NA
V: TRBV27
J: TRBJ2-7
DNA: TGTGCCAGCAGCCCGGGACTCCGCTCCTACGAGCAGTACTTC
CDR3: CASSPGLRSYEQYF

D: NA
size: once
V: TRBV27
J: TRBJ2-5
DNA: TGTGCCAGCAGTTTAACGGACTCACAAGAGACCCAGTACTTC
CDR3: CASSLTDSQETQYF

D: TRBD1
size: NA
V: TRBV2
J: TRBJ2-3
DNA: TGTGCCAGCAGTGAAAGGCCCACCATTATCACAGGGGGCGCGGGCACAGATACGCAGTATTTT
CDR3: CASSERPTIITGGAGTDTQYF

D: NA
size: NA
V: TRBV6-1
J: TRBJ2-7
DNA: TGTGCCAGCAGGCTGGACAGTATCTACGAGCAGTACTTC
CDR3: CASRLDSIYEQYF

D: NA
size: NA
V: TRBV9
J: TRBJ2-7
DNA: TGTGCCAGCAGCGTAGGGCAGGGGCCTTACGAGCAGTACTTC
CDR3: CASSVGQGPYEQYF

D: NA
size: NA
V: TRBV6-5
J: TRBJ1-5
DNA: TGTGCCAGCAGGACCGGGAGGTCGGCTAGTCAGCCCCAGCATTTT
CDR3: CASRTGRSASQPQHF

D: NA
size: NA
V: TRBV9
J: TRBJ2-1
DNA: TGTGCCAGCAGCGTAGTGATGAATGAGCAGTTCTTC
CDR3: CASSVVMNEQFF

D: NA
size: NA
V: TRBV20-1
J: TRBJ1-1
DNA: TGCAGTGCTAGGGGGACTGAAGCTTTCTTT
CDR3: CSARGTEAFF

D: NA
size: NA
V: TRBV6-5
J: TRBJ1-5
DNA: TGTGCCAGCAGTTACAGGGGGGGCCAGCAGCCCCAGCATTTT
CDR3: CASSYRGGQQPQHF

D: TRBD1
size: NA
V: TRBV28
J: TRBJ1-5
DNA: TGTGCCAGCAGTTTGGGACAGGGGGGCAATCAGCCCCAGCATTTT
CDR3: CASSLGQGGNQPQHF

D: NA
size: NA
V: TRBV6-1
J: TRBJ1-2
DNA: TGTGCCAGCTTAACTAACTATGGCTACACCTTC
CDR3: CASLTNYGYTF

D: TRBD1
size: NA
V: TRBV27
J: TRBJ2-7
DNA: TGTGCCAGCAGATGGACAGGGGCCTACGAGCAGTACTTC
CDR3: CASRWTGAYEQYF

D: NA
size: once
V: TRBV19
J: TRBJ1-5
DNA: TGTGCCAGTACCGGTCCGTTTCTGAATAGCAATCAGCCCCAGCATTTT
CDR3: CASTGPFLNSNQPQHF

D: NA
size: NA
V: TRBV20-1
J: TRBJ1-5
DNA: TGCAGTGAAAAGAGCTATCAGCCCCAGCATTTT
CDR3: CSEKSYQPQHF

D: TRBD1
size: NA
V: TRBV7-3
J: TRBJ1-4
DNA: TGTGCCAGCAGCTGGACAGGGGGCGCTGAAAAACTGTTTTTT
CDR3: CASSWTGGAEKLFF

D: TRBD1
size: NA
V: TRBV30
J: TRBJ1-2
DNA: TGTGCCTGGAGCAACGGCCAGGGGGACTATGGCTACACCTTC
CDR3: CAWSNGQGDYGYTF

D: NA
size: NA
V: TRBV28
J: TRBJ1-2
DNA: TGTGCCAGCAGTTTAGAAGCCTACAGGGCGGGAGGCTACACCTTC
CDR3: CASSLEAYRAGGYTF

D: NA
size: NA
V: TRBV15
J: TRBJ2-7
DNA: TGTGCCACCAGCAGCCCCTACGAGCAGTACTTC
CDR3: CATSSPYEQYF

D: NA
size: NA
V: TRBV30
J: TRBJ1-1
DNA: TGTGCCTGGATATTAGGGGTAACTGAAGCTTTCTTT
CDR3: CAWILGVTEAFF

D: NA
size: NA
V: TRBV5-6
J: TRBJ2-3
DNA: TGTGCCAGCAGCTTGGCCGGCAGGGGGAGGACAGATACGCAGTATTTT
CDR3: CASSLAGRGRTDTQYF

D: NA
size: NA
V: TRBV21-1
J: TRBJ2-1
DNA: TGTGCCAGCAGCAAAAGCGGGAGGGCCTCCTACAATGAGCAGTTCTTC
CDR3: CASSKSGRASYNEQFF

D: TRBD1
size: NA
V: TRBV6-5
J: TRBJ1-2
DNA: TGTGCCAGCAGTTACAGGACAGGGGCTTATGGCTACACCTTC
CDR3: CASSYRTGAYGYTF

D: NA
size: NA
V: TRBV7-6
J: TRBJ1-2
DNA: TGTGCCAGCAGCCCGACATCACAGGGCTATGGCTACACCTTC
CDR3: CASSPTSQGYGYTF